This TCR beta chain stems from a study of T-cell reconstitution after alpha-beta-depleted transplantation in children. The study, taken as a whole, reports: As was reported, about two months after transplant, alpha-beta T cells came from several hundred expanded graft clones. Counts and diversity of T cells one year after transplant came mostly from newly produced T cells. Certain patients had high TCRbeta diversity at day 60, and it came from recipient T cells and thymic progenitors that survived.

Comments on this clonotype: Its antigen is as yet unknown.

CDR1 and CDR2 (germline): DFQATT, SNEGSKA (reference sequence). V lost 5 bases, J lost 0 bases, and 10 bases stayed unmatched. This CDR3 has 16 residues. Library preparation (for TCRbeta) was performed with unique molecular identifiers. TCRdb analysed the PCR reads with MiXCR anew, one entry per CDR3 protein. This table holds hundreds of thousands of distinct CDR3 sequences, more than 15% found once. The sequence came from a male patient between 2 and 9 years old who had a stem cell transplant for acute lymphoblastic leukemia, so the T cells may come from the graft donor. V is TRBV20-1 and J is TRBJ2-3; the match to TRBD1 covers 8 bases. Sequencing used PBMCs, mostly from graft donor cells, obtained 360 days after TCRalphabeta/CD19-depleted stem cell transplant. The DNA of the CDR3 is TGCAGTGCTTCCGGATACAGGGGGTTTAGCACAGATACGCAGTATTTT. Residues: CSASGYRGFSTDTQYF.